These T cell receptor beta chains were read from a single sample in a study of shared clonotypes between healthy human individuals. The repertoire was sequenced with immunoSEQ multiplex PCR; TCRdb's copy has only in-frame clones and lacks some. The sample lists 2 million or so clones; roughly 95% were seen once. Sequenced input: naive CD4+ T cells sorted from blood. These receptors originate from a man aged 18-30 years in good health. CDR3s include the opening cysteine and the closing phenylalanine or tryptophan. A D gene is named only where the DNA matches it firmly. Rows may omit the clone size; those that give it use once, few, many or a size class.

-	TRBV20-1	TRBJ1-1	-	CSAPRETEAFF	TGCAGTGCCCCGAGGGAGACTGAAGCTTTCTTT
-	TRBV6-5	TRBJ1-5	-	CASSSSGNQPQHF	TGTGCCAGCAGTTCTTCTGGGAATCAGCCCCAGCATTTT
TRBD2	TRBV19	TRBJ2-5	-	CASHAGLASETQYF	TGTGCCTCTCACGCCGGACTAGCGTCGGAGACCCAGTACTTC
-	TRBV5-4	TRBJ2-2	once	CASSLGMGDRTGELFF	TGTGCCAGCAGCTTGGGTATGGGAGACCGCACCGGGGAGCTGTTTTTT
-	TRBV7-2	TRBJ2-1	-	CASSLGVTSQFF	TGTGCCAGCAGCTTAGGTGTCACTAGCCAGTTCTTC
TRBD2	TRBV6-1	TRBJ2-7	-	CASRSGGGSSYEQYF	TGTGCCAGCAGATCGGGCGGGGGGAGCTCCTACGAGCAGTACTTC
-	TRBV15	TRBJ2-7	-	CATSIYPGTFKYEQYF	TGTGCCACCAGCATATATCCCGGGACATTCAAATACGAGCAGTACTTC
-	TRBV9	TRBJ1-2	-	CASSIGTANYGYTF	TGTGCCAGCAGCATCGGGACCGCCAACTATGGCTACACCTTC
TRBD1	TRBV9	TRBJ1-5	-	CASSVGAGGSQPQHF	TGTGCCAGCAGCGTGGGGGCAGGGGGAAGCCAGCCCCAGCATTTT
-	TRBV14	TRBJ1-2	-	CASSPGTYYGYTF	TGTGCCAGCAGCCCCGGGACATACTATGGCTACACCTTC
-	TRBV11-2	TRBJ2-1	-	CASSPGALAYNEQFF	TGTGCCAGCAGCCCGGGGGCACTAGCATACAATGAGCAGTTCTTC
TRBD1	TRBV11-2	TRBJ2-7	-	CASSFGTGTYEQYF	TGTGCCAGCAGCTTCGGGACAGGGACCTACGAGCAGTACTTC
-	TRBV5-1	TRBJ1-2	-	CASSLWGSDGYTF	TGCGCCAGCAGCTTGTGGGGATCGGATGGCTACACCTTC
TRBD1	TRBV19	TRBJ2-7	-	CASSSGDRGYEQYF	TGTGCCAGTAGTAGCGGTGACAGGGGTTACGAGCAGTACTTC
-	TRBV7-9	TRBJ1-1	-	CASSRVSGAFF	TGTGCCAGCAGTCGAGTATCCGGAGCTTTCTTT
-	TRBV9	TRBJ1-2	-	CASSSNLYYYGYTF	TGTGCCAGCAGCTCTAACTTATACTACTATGGCTACACCTTC
-	TRBV4-1	TRBJ2-7	-	CASSQDPGGDYEQYF	TGCGCCAGCAGCCAAGATCCCGGCGGAGACTACGAGCAGTACTTC